This T cell receptor (beta chain) was sequenced in a study of monozygotic twins with inflammatory bowel disease. Sampling involved one blood draw (2.5 ml) for every donor. With regard to this clonotype: Its antigen is currently unknown.

After re-calling the 5' RACE reads, TCRdb lists one entry per CDR3 protein, DNA absent. Here the sample table reports roughly 170,000 distinct CDR3 sequences. Study-wide results and caveats: Perhaps reflecting limited power, concordant and discordant twins did not differ in repertoire similarity. Sharing of clonotypes with others was lower in IBD patients than in healthy twins, and this was especially so with disease activity.

The receptor's source is a human donor with ulcerative colitis or Crohn's disease, or a healthy co-twin of an affected twin (not recorded which). Sequenced input: blood.

The CDR3 here is CASSLGRQGRQETQYF. The chain carries TRBV5-6 and TRBJ2-5; the TRBD1 assignment by TCRdb is unverifiable without DNA. Per germline, CDR1 SGHDT and CDR2 YYEEEE. The CDR3 has 16 amino acids.